The 4 T cell receptor beta chains below all came from one sample that was sequenced in a study of T cell responses to AZD1222 COVID-19 vaccine. Method: immunoSEQ multiplex PCR; TCRdb's copy keeps in-frame clones and lacks some. Of under 200,000 clones in the sample, more than 80% are singletons; the top ten hold around 3.6%. The sample consisted of peripheral blood, taken 28 days after the second dose of the MenACWY control vaccine. Source of these receptors: an adult who received the MenACWY meningococcal vaccine as a control.

The V call is TRBV4-2, the J call TRBJ2-5; 7 bases are a match to TRBD1. Trimming at V came to 6 bases and at J to 2 bases, leaving 0 bases not matched to a gene. The CDR3 is 12 residues long. CDR1 is LGHNA, CDR2 YNFKEQ, per germline. CDR3 in DNA: TGTGCCAGCAGGGGACAGCAAGAGACCCAGTACTTC. Translation: CASRGQQETQYF.

The chain couples TRBV7-3 to TRBJ1-6, with TRBD1 matching 10 bases. The CDR3 has 16 amino acids. Trimming cost V 0 bases and J 7 bases; bases outside gene matches: 3. Germline-derived CDR1 and CDR2 are SGHTA and FQGTGA. The CDR3 region has the DNA TGTGCCAGCAGCTTAACGGGGGACAGGGGAAATTCACCCCTCCACTTT. Translated, it gives CASSLTGDRGNSPLHF.

This clone was counted a few times. This chain joins TRBV10-1 and TRBJ2-1; TRBD1 agrees at 8 bases. Germline CDR1 reads WNHNN; CDR2 reads SYGVQD (reference sequence). V trimming: 3 bases; J trimming: 4 bases; junction bases outside the gene matches: 5. The CDR3 has 15 amino acids. For the CDR3, the DNA is TGCGCCAGCAGTGATACGGGACAGGTTTACAATGAGCAGTTCTTC. This gives the protein CASSDTGQVYNEQFF.

J is TRBJ2-1 and V is TRBV5-1; 12 bases are a match to TRBD2. The germline V gene encodes CDR1 SGHRS and CDR2 YFSETQ. V gave up 2 bases and J gave up 8 bases; unmatched junction bases: 5. The CDR3 consists of 15 residues. The CDR3 loop is CASSLGLAGIDEQFF. The CDR3 nucleotides are TGCGCCAGCAGCTTAGGACTAGCGGGAATAGATGAGCAGTTCTTC.